The 15 T cell receptor beta chains given below trace back to one sample, sequenced in a study of T cell changes during pregnancy in multiple sclerosis. Produced via immunoSEQ multiplex PCR; TCRdb's table is partial and in-frame only. The data contain 100,000 to 130,000 clones, about 90% of them singletons. The sequencing here drew on peripheral blood, taken in the third trimester of pregnancy. The source is a female donor in good health, enrolled as a control in a pregnancy study.

The CDR3 is CASSMRGQGNSPLHF. The DNA of the CDR3 is TGTGCCAGTAGTATGCGAGGCCAGGGGAATTCACCCCTCCACTTT. This chain uses TRBV19 with TRBJ1-6, with D tentatively TRBD1 (6 bases). From germline, CDR1 is LNHDA and CDR2 SQIVND (reference sequence). This CDR3 spans 15 amino acids. Trimming removed 3 bases from V and 7 bases from J, with 13 bases in between.

This rearrangement joins TRBV5-1 to TRBJ2-7, with D unclear. The CDR3 has 14 residues. CDR1 SGHRS and CDR2 YFSETQ come from the germline V gene. With 2 bases removed from V and 0 bases from J, the gap between germline ends came to 9 bases. CDR3 amino acids: CASSFDTSSYEQYF. CDR3 sequence (DNA): TGCGCCAGCAGCTTCGACACCAGCTCCTACGAGCAGTACTTC.

The J gene is TRBJ1-4, the V gene TRBV19; the match to TRBD1 covers 7 bases. J lost 12 bases, V lost 10 bases, and 17 bases had no gene match. CDR3 size: 14 residues. Germline CDR1 is LNHDA and CDR2 is SQIVND (reference sequence). The CDR3 nucleotides read TGTGCCAAGTGCATTTGGACAGGCAACCCCGAACTGTTTTTT. Translated, it gives CAKCIWTGNPELFF.

The chain is built from TRBV7-2 and TRBJ1-1; TRBD1 aligns across 8 bases. The V gene end was trimmed by 5 bases and the J gene end by 8 bases; junction bases not matched to a gene: 7. The CDR3 consists of 13 residues. CDR1 is SGHTA, CDR2 FQGNSA, per germline. CDR3 region: CASSLRTGREAFF. CDR3 sequence (DNA): TGTGCCAGCAGCCTAAGGACAGGGAGGGAAGCTTTCTTT. The full variable domain, its missing parts supplied by reference TRBV7-2 and TRBJ1-1, is GAGVSQSPSNKVTEKGKDVELRCDPISGHTALYWYRQSLGQGLEFLIYFQGNSAPDKSGLPSDRFSAERTGGSVSTLTIQRTQQEDSAVYLCASSLRTGREAFFGQGTRLTVV.

The chain couples TRBV7-8 to TRBJ2-2; the match to TRBD2 covers 8 bases. This CDR3 is built from 16 residues. Germline CDR1 and CDR2: SGHVS and FQNEAQ. Losses at the gene ends were 1 base for V and 6 bases for J; bases not matched to a gene: 7. CDR3 residues: CASSLGRGGKAGELFF. CDR3 nucleotide sequence: TGTGCCAGCAGCTTAGGTCGGGGGGGGAAGGCCGGGGAGCTGTTTTTT.

The V and J genes are TRBV30 and TRBJ2-7; 7 positions match TRBD2. The germline V gene has CDR1 GTSNPN and CDR2 SVGIG (reference sequence). CDR3 length: 13 amino acids. The V and J ends lost 1 base and 3 bases, in that order; junction bases with no gene match: 3. CDR3 residues: CAWSAPGGYEQYF. Written as DNA, the CDR3 is TGTGCCTGGAGTGCACCGGGGGGCTACGAGCAGTACTTC.

This chain connects TRBV5-1 to TRBJ2-3, with 11 bases that match TRBD2. V trimming: 4 bases; J trimming: 3 bases; junction bases outside the gene matches: 13. The germline gives CDR1 SGHRS, CDR2 YFSETQ. The CDR3 totals 18 residues. This CDR3 reads CASSRTSGGATRTDTQYF. CDR3 DNA sequence: TGCGCCAGCAGCAGAACTAGCGGGGGCGCCACTAGAACAGATACGCAGTATTTT.

This sequence joins TRBV7-8 and TRBJ1-5; TRBD1 agrees at 7 bases. V shed 4 bases, J shed 0 bases, and the junction held 12 bases outside the gene matches. The CDR3 runs to 18 residues. Germline values: CDR1 SGHVS, CDR2 FQNEAQ. CDR3 nucleotide sequence: TGTGCCAGCAGCTCTGTTCGGGCGGGACAGTATAGCAATCAGCCCCAGCATTTT. Translated, it gives CASSSVRAGQYSNQPQHF. The full variable domain, its missing parts supplied by reference TRBV7-8 and TRBJ1-5, is GAGVSQSPRYKVAKRGQDVALRCDPISGHVSLFWYQQALGQGPEFLTYFQNEAQLDKSGLPSDRFFAERPEGSVSTLKIQRTQQEDSAVYLCASSSVRAGQYSNQPQHFGDGTRLSIL.

The chain links TRBV30 to TRBJ1-2, with TRBD1 matching over 10 bases. The germline gives CDR1 GTSNPN, CDR2 SVGIG (reference sequence). The CDR3 is 15 residues long. V lost 4 bases and J lost 3; bases outside the gene matches: 8. The CDR3 DNA reads as TGTGCCTGGACCGACCGGGACAGGGGTGACTATGGCTACACCTTC. This sequence encodes CAWTDRDRGDYGYTF.

This chain links TRBV11-2 with TRBJ1-2, with 8 bases fitting TRBD1. V shed 5 bases, J shed 8 bases, and the junction held 13 bases outside the gene matches. Germline V gives CDR1 SGHAT, CDR2 FQNNGV. This CDR3 has 15 amino acids. For the CDR3, the DNA is TGTGCCAGCAGCCGCAACAGGGGGACCATCGAGGGCTACACCTTC. Residues: CASSRNRGTIEGYTF.

V is TRBV7-7 and J is TRBJ2-6; D is unresolved. The CDR3 is made up of 12 amino acids. Germline lookup yields CDR1 SSHAT and CDR2 FNYEAQ (reference sequence). CDR3 bases: TGTGCTATACGAGATGGGGCCAACGTCCTGACTTTC. Translating it yields CAIRDGANVLTF. The entire variable domain, with the rest obtained from reference TRBV7-7 and TRBJ2-6, is as follows: GAGVSQSPRYKVTKRGQDVTLRCDPISSHATLYWYQQALGQGPEFLTYFNYEAQPDKSGLPSDRFSAERPEGSISTLTIQRTEQRDSAMYRCAIRDGANVLTFGAGSRLTVL.

This chain links TRBV11-1 with TRBJ1-1; D possibly corresponds to TRBD1 (6 bases). Deletions cut 2 bases from V and 1 base from J, with 11 bases between. This CDR3 is built from 15 residues. In germline, CDR1 is SGHAT, CDR2 FQDESV (reference sequence). CDR3 amino acids: CASSLNQGRNTEAFF. CDR3 in DNA: TGTGCCAGCAGCTTAAATCAGGGGAGGAACACTGAAGCTTTCTTT.

This sequence joins TRBV11-3 and TRBJ1-1; D unresolved. The CDR3 spans 14 residues. The germline gives CDR1 SGHNT, CDR2 YENEEA. Between the trimmed V and J ends, which lost 5 bases and 3 bases, there was a span of 13 bases. The CDR3 is CASSTSSGDTEAFF. Here the CDR3 DNA reads TGTGCCAGCAGCACGAGTAGCGGGGACACTGAAGCTTTCTTT.

This clone was found once. The chain employs TRBV11-3 and TRBJ2-1; no clear D. The CDR3 length is 13 residues. Germline CDR1 reads SGHNT; CDR2 reads YENEEA. V lost 0 bases, J lost 4 bases, and 4 bases lay in between. The chain's CDR3 is CASSLDRYNEQFF. DNA for the CDR3: TGTGCCAGCAGCTTAGATCGTTACAATGAGCAGTTCTTC.

The V call is TRBV5-4, the J call TRBJ1-1, with TRBD1 identical over 7 bases. The ends lost 4 bases at V and 1 base at J; junction bases unmatched: 13. Germline V CDR1 and CDR2: SGHNT, YYREEE (reference sequence). The CDR3 runs to 17 residues. The CDR3 here is CASSGRDSPRKNTEAFF. The CDR3 DNA reads TGTGCCAGCAGCGGCCGGGACAGTCCACGAAAGAACACTGAAGCTTTCTTT.